These 9 T cell receptor beta chains originate from one sample sequenced in a study of T cell repertoires in cytomegalovirus infection (dated by TCRdb to about 2019). These TCRs' antigens remain unknown. In the paper's terms, the treatment or condition label means: in vitro stimulation with specific CMV peptide epitopes to enrich CMV-specific T cells. Data came from an Illumina HiSeq 1500. TCRdb cleaned the public reads at Q25 with fastp, built clones with MiXCR and kept in-frame beta chains. Duplicate CDR3 protein sequences are folded into a single record with the most common DNA and genes. The sample yields 250,000 to 400,000 distinct CDR3 sequences; roughly 25% were counted once. The ten largest clonotypes hold about 14% of the sample. This specimen consisted of cultured PBMCs, obtained from culture after CMV antigen stimulation. Receptors originate from a human donor in good health (CMV status not recorded). Some clones in this sample may be carry-over from other donors' samples.

This clonotype was observed at least ten times. V is TRBV7-2 and J is TRBJ2-3; TRBD2 matches at 7 bases. This CDR3 is built from 17 residues. The germline gives CDR1 SGHTA, CDR2 FQGNSA. The junction had 14 bases not matched to a gene; V was cut back by 5 bases and J by 3 bases. CDR3 residues: CASSLRGREWGTDTQYF. The CDR3, as DNA: TGTGCCAGCAGCCTACGAGGGCGGGAGTGGGGTACAGATACGCAGTATTTT.

This clonotype was seen many times. The DNA for the CDR3 is TGTGCCAGCAGCGCCGGGACAGGGAGTGAAAAACTGTTTTTT. Amino acid sequence: CASSAGTGSEKLFF. J is TRBJ1-4 and V is TRBV7-2, with 9 bases matching TRBD1. Germline V CDR1 and CDR2: SGHTA, FQGNSA. The ends lost 5 bases at V and 7 bases at J; junction bases unmatched: 5. The CDR3 covers 14 residues.

This clonotype was found many times. The chain links TRBV7-9 to TRBJ1-3, with a possible D match to TRBD1 (5 bases). The CDR3 covers 16 residues. CDR1 and CDR2 (germline): SEHNR, FQNEAQ (reference sequence). The V end lost 5 bases, the J end lost 0 bases, and 14 bases lay between the germline ends. The CDR3 loop is CASSIRQTSSGNTIYF. DNA of the CDR3: TGTGCCAGCAGCATTAGACAGACCAGCTCTGGAAACACCATATATTTT.

There are many counts of this clonotype. The chain employs TRBV7-9 and TRBJ1-2; no firm D call. Trimming cost V 0 bases and J 4 bases, with 12 bases left between them. CDR3 length: 15 amino acids. In germline, CDR1 is SEHNR, CDR2 FQNEAQ (reference sequence). The CDR3 DNA follows: TGTGCCAGCAGCTTAGCGGATCATTGGCTCTATGGCTACACCTTC. It yields the protein CASSLADHWLYGYTF. Supplemented by reference TRBV7-9 and TRBJ1-2, the full variable domain reads DTGVSQNPRHKITKRGQNVTFRCDPISEHNRLYWYRQTLGQGPEFLTYFQNEAQLEKSRLLSDRFSAERPKGSFSTLEIQRTEQGDSAMYLCASSLADHWLYGYTFGSGTRLTVV.

The V call is TRBV27, the J call TRBJ2-3, with 7 bases fitting TRBD2. Trimming at V came to 5 bases and at J to 4 bases, leaving 9 bases not matched to a gene. CDR1 MNHEY and CDR2 SMNVEV come from the germline V gene (reference sequence). The CDR3 runs 15 residues. As DNA, the CDR3 is TGTGCCAGCAGTGGAGGGAGGGCCATAGCAGATACGCAGTATTTT. This codes for CASSGGRAIADTQYF.

This clonotype was seen repeatedly, ten times or more. V and J are TRBV7-6 and TRBJ1-1, with 11 bases that match TRBD1. The germline V gene encodes CDR1 SGHVS and CDR2 FNYEAQ. Germline trimming cut 5 bases from V and 7 bases from J; bases unmatched to any gene: 6. CDR3 length: 14 amino acids. Written as DNA, the CDR3 is TGTGCCAGCAGCCCAGCCGGGACAGGGGGTGAAGCTTTCTTT. It translates to CASSPAGTGGEAFF.

The chain uses TRBV7-3 and TRBJ2-2; 16 nucleotides line up with TRBD2. The CDR3 loop spans 18 amino acids. Germline V gene lookup returns CDR1 SGHTA and CDR2 FQGTGA. V was pared by 4 bases and J by 5 bases, with 7 bases of the junction left unmatched. CDR3 region: CASSSSGTSGRGTGELFF. In nucleotides, the CDR3 is TGTGCCAGCAGCTCCTCCGGGACTAGCGGGAGGGGGACCGGGGAGCTGTTTTTT.

The chain joins TRBV6-1 to TRBJ2-2; no clear D gene. Germline lookup yields CDR1 MNHNS and CDR2 SASEGT. This CDR3 has 14 amino acids. V dropped 5 bases and J dropped 3 bases, with 10 bases sitting between them. The CDR3 is CASSMQGDTGELFF. Written as DNA, the CDR3 is TGTGCCAGCAGTATGCAAGGAGACACCGGGGAGCTGTTTTTT.

This clonotype was found a few times. The chain uses TRBV7-9 and TRBJ2-5, with TRBD2 as a possible D gene (5 bases). CDR1 is SEHNR, CDR2 FQNEAQ, per germline (reference sequence). This CDR3 is 13 amino acids long. Trimming left V 1 base short and J 3 bases short, with 6 bases between. CDR3 nucleotides: TGTGCCAGCAGCTTAGACGGGGAAGAGACCCAGTACTTC. This sequence encodes CASSLDGEETQYF.